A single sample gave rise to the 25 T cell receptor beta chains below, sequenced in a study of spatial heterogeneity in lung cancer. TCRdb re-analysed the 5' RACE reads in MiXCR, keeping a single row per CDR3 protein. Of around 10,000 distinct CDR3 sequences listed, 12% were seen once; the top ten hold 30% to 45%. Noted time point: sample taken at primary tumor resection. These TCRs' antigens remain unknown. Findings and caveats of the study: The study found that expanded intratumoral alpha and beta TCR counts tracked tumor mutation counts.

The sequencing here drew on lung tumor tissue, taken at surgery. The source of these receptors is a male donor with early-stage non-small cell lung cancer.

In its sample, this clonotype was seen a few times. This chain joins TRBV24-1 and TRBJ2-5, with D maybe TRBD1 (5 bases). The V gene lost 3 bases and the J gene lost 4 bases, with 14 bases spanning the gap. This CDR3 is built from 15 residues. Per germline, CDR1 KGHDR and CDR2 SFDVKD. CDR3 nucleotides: TGTGCCACCAGTGATCCAGGGAAGACGGGAGAGACCCAGTACTTC. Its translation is CATSDPGKTGETQYF.

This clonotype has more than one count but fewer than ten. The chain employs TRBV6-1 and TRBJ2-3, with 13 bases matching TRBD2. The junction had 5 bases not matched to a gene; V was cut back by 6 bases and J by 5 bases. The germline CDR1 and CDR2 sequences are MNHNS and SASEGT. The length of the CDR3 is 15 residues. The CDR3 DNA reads TGTGCCAGCAGGGGACTAGCGGGGTTAGGAGATACGCAGTATTTT. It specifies CASRGLAGLGDTQYF.

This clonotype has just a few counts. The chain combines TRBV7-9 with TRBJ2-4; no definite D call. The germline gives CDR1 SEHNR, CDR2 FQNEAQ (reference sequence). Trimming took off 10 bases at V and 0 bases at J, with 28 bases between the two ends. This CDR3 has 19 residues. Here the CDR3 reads CATQGTWEGKNLAKNIQYF. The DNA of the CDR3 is TGTGCCACCCAAGGTACCTGGGAAGGAAAGAATCTAGCCAAAAACATTCAGTACTTC.

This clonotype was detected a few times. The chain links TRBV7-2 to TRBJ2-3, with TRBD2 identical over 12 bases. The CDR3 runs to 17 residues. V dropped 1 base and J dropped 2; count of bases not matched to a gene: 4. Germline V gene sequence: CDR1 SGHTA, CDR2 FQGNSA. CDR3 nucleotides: TGTGCCAGCAGCTTAGAAAGGACTAGCGGGATCACAGATACGCAGTATTTT. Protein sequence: CASSLERTSGITDTQYF.

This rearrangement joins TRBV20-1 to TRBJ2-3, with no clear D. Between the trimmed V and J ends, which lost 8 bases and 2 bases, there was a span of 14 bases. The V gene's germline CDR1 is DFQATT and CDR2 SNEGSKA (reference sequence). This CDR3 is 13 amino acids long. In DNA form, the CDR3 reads TGCAGTCCTAAAGATCCCTCCACAGATACGCAGTATTTT. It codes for CSPKDPSTDTQYF.

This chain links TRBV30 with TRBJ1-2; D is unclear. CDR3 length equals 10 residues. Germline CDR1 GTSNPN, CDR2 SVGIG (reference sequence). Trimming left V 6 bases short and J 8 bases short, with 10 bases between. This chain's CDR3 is CACRGGGYTF. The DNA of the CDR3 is TGTGCCTGTCGCGGAGGAGGCTACACCTTC.

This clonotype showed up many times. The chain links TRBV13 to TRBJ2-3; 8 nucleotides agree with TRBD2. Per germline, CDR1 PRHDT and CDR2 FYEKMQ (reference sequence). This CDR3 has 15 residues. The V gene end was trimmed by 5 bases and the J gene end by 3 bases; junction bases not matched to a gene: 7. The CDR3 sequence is CASSTGGPVTDTQYF. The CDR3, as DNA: TGTGCCAGCAGCACGGGGGGGCCGGTAACAGATACGCAGTATTTT.

CDR3 nucleotide sequence: TGTGCCAGCAGCTTCATGGCCGGGGAGCTGTTTTTT. It yields the protein CASSFMAGELFF. V and J are TRBV7-8 and TRBJ2-2, with no clear D. The germline CDR1 and CDR2 sequences are SGHVS and FQNEAQ. Trimming cost V 3 bases and J 6 bases, with 5 bases left between them. The length of the CDR3 is 12 residues.

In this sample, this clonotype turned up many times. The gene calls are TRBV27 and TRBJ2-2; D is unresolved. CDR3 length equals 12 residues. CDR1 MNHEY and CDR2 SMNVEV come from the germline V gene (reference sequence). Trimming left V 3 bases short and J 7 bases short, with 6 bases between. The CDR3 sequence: CASSFRDGELFF. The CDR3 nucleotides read TGTGCCAGCAGTTTCCGCGACGGGGAGCTGTTTTTT.

Here the CDR3 DNA reads TGTGCCAGCAGCTTTTCTCTCGGGACAGGCAACACTGAAGCTTTCTTT. Protein sequence: CASSFSLGTGNTEAFF. The rearrangement links TRBV7-9 to TRBJ1-1, with TRBD1 matching 8 bases. Unmatched junction bases numbered 8, after V lost 3 bases and J lost 2 bases. The germline V gene encodes CDR1 SEHNR and CDR2 FQNEAQ (reference sequence). The CDR3 sequence is 16 residues long.

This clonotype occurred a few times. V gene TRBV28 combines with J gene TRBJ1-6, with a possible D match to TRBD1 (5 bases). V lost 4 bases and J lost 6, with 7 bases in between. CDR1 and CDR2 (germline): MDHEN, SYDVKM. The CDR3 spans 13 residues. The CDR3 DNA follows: TGTGCCAGCAGTTGGCAGGGTAATTCACCCCTCCACTTT. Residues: CASSWQGNSPLHF.

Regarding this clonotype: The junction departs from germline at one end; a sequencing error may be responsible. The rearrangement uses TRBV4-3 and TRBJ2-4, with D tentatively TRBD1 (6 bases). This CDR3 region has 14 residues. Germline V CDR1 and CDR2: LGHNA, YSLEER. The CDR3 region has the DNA TGCGCCAGGAGCCAAGTTACAGGGTTGGACATTCAGTACTTC. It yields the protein CARSQVTGLDIQYF.

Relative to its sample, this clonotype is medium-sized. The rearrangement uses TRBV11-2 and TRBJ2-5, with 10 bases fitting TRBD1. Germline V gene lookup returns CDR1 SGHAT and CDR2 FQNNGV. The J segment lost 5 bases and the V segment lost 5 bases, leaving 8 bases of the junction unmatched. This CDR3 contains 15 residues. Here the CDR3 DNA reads TGTGCCAGCAGCCTCCTGGACAGGGGGTTGGAGACCCAGTACTTC. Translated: CASSLLDRGLETQYF.

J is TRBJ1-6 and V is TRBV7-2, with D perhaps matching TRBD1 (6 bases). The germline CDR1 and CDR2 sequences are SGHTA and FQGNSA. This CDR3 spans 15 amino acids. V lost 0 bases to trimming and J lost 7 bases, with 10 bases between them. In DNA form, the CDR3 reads TGTGCCAGCAGCTTAGCGTCCAGGGGAAATTCACCCCTCCACTTT. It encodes CASSLASRGNSPLHF.

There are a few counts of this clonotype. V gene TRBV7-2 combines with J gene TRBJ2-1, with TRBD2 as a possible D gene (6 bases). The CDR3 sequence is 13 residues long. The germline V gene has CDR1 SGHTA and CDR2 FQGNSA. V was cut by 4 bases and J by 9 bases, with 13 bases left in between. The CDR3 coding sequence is TGTGCCAGCAGCTCGGGACTGGGGGGTGAGCAGTTCTTC. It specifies CASSSGLGGEQFF.

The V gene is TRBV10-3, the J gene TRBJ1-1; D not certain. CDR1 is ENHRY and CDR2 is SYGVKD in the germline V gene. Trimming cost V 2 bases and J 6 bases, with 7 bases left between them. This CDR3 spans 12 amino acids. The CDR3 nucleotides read TGTGCCATCAGTGAGGGGCTAGCTGAAGCTTTCTTT. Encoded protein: CAISEGLAEAFF.

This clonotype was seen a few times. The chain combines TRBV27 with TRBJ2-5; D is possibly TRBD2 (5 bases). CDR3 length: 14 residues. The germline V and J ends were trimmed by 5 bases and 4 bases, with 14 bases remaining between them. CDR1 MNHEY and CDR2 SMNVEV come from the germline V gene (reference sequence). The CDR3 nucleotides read TGTGCCAGCAGTCCCGGCCGGGGTCGAGAGACCCAGTACTTC. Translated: CASSPGRGRETQYF.

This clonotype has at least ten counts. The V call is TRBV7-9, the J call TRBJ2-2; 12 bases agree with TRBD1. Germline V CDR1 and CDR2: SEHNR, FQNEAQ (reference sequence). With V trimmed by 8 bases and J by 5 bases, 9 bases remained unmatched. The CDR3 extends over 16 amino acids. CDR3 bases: TGTGCCAGCGGGACCCCGGGACAGGGGGCAACCGGGGAGCTGTTTTTT. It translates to CASGTPGQGATGELFF.

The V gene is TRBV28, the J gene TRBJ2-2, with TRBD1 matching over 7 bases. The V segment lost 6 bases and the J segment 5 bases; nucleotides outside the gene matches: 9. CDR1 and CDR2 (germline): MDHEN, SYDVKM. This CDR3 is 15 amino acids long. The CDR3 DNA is TGTGCCAGCAGGGAGACAGGGTTGGGGACCGGGGAGCTGTTTTTT. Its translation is CASRETGLGTGELFF.

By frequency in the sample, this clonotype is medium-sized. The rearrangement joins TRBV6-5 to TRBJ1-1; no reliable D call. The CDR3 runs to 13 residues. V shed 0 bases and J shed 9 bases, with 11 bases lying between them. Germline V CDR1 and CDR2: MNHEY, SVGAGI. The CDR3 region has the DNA TGTGCCAGCAGTTACTCGAAAGTCCGGCAAGCTTTCTTT. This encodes CASSYSKVRQAFF.

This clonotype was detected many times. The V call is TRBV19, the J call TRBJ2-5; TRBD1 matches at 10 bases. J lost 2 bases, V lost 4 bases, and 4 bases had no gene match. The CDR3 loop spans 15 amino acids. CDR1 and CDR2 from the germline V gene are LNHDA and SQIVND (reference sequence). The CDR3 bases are TGTGCCAGTAGTACCGGGACAGGGGCTCAAGAGACCCAGTACTTC. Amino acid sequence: CASSTGTGAQETQYF. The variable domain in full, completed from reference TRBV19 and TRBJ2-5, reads DGGITQSPKYLFRKEGQNVTLSCEQNLNHDAMYWYRQDPGQGLRLIYYSQIVNDFQKGDIAEGYSVSREKKESFPLTVTSAQKNPTAFYLCASSTGTGAQETQYFGPGTRLLVL.

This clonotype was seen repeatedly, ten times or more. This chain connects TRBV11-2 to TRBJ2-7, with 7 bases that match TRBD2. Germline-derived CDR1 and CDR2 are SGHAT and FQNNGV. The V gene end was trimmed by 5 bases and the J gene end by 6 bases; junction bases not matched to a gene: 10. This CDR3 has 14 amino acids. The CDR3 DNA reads TGTGCCAGCAGCCCCGGGGAAGCGGGGCTCGAGCAGTACTTC. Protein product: CASSPGEAGLEQYF.

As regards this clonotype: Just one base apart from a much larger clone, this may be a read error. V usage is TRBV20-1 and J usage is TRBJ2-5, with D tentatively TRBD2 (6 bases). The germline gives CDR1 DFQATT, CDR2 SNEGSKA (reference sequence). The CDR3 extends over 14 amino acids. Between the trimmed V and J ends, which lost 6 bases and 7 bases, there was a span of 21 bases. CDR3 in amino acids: CSARAGPGAGTQYF. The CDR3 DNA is TGCAGTGCCCGGGCAGGGCCGGGAGCCGGGACCCAGTACTTC.

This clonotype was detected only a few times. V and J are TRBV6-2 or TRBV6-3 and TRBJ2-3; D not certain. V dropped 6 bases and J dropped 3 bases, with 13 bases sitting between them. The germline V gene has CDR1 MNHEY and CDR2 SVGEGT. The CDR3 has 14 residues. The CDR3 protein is CASRAGSETDTQYF. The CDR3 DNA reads TGTGCCAGCAGAGCAGGTTCTGAGACAGATACGCAGTATTTT.

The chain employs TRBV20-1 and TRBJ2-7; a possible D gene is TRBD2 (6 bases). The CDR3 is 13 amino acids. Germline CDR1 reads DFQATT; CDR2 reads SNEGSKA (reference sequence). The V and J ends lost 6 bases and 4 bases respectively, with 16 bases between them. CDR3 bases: TGCAGTGCGTTCGGCGGGGATCGTTACGAGCAGTACTTC. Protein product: CSAFGGDRYEQYF.